Detailed here is one T cell receptor (beta chain). Its target is not known. This sample is part of a study of T cells in narcolepsy. Regarding the study as a whole: Autoreactive clonotypes reportedly recurred in blood of same and different patients, not controls.

Germline assignment: CDR1 MNHNS and CDR2 SASEGT. The CDR3 runs to 14 residues. Libraries were prepared by immunoSEQ multiplex PCR; TCRdb keeps only in-frame clonotypes and omits some of them. The sample contains around 30,000 clones, less than 90% of which appear only once. The receptor's source is a human donor with narcolepsy. This chain joins TRBV6-1 and TRBJ2-7; 9 positions agree with TRBD2. Sequenced material: CD45RA- memory CD4+ T cells from PBMCs. CDR3 region: CATQAAGGNYEQYF. CDR3 in DNA: TGTGCGACGCAAGCCGCGGGGGGGAACTACGAGCAGTACTTC.